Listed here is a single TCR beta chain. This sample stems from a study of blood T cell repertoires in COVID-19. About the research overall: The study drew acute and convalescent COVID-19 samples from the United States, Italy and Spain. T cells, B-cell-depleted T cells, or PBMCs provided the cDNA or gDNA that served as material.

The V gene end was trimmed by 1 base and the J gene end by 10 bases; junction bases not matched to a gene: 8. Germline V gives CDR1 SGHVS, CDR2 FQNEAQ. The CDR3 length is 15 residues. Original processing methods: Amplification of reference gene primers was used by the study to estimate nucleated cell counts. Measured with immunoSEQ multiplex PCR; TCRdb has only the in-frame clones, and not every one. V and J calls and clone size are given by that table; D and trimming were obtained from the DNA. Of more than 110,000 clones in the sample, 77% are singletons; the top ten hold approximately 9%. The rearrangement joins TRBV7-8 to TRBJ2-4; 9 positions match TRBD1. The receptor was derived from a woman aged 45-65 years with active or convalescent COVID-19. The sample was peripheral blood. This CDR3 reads CASSLVVNGQGIQYF. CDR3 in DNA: TGTGCCAGCAGCTTAGTAGTAAACGGACAGGGGATTCAGTACTTC.